One sample yielded the 18 T cell receptor beta chains listed below, sequenced in a study of T-cell reconstitution after alpha-beta-depleted transplantation in children. Preparation of the TCRbeta library was carried out with unique molecular identifiers. TCRdb ran MiXCR on the PCR reads and lists one entry per CDR3 protein. The data contain under 850,000 distinct CDR3 sequences, around 13% of them seen just once; the ten biggest clones take up 0.65% to 0.9%. Sequencing used PBMCs, obtained before TCRalphabeta/CD19-depleted stem cell transplant. These receptors were obtained from a girl aged 2 to 10 with congenital amegakaryocytic thrombocytopenia, due to receive a stem cell transplant.

This clonotype has a handful of counts. For the CDR3, the DNA is TGCAGTGCTAGTTCGCCGACGACTAGCACAGATACGCAGTATTTT. It translates to CSASSPTTSTDTQYF. The chain uses TRBV20-1 and TRBJ2-3; no clear D gene. Germline V gene sequence: CDR1 DFQATT, CDR2 SNEGSKA (reference sequence). This CDR3 region has 15 residues. V was pared by 3 bases and J by 0 bases, with 13 bases between.

As to this clonotype: A much larger clone sits a single nucleotide away, making a read error possible. This rearrangement joins TRBV9 to TRBJ2-3; D perhaps matches TRBD1 (6 bases). The CDR3 totals 15 residues. V lost 2 bases and J 2 bases, leaving 12 bases between the germline ends. Germline CDR1 SGDLS, CDR2 YYNGEE. This CDR3 reads CASSVATGPTDTQYF. DNA for the CDR3: TGTGCCAGCAGCGTGGCGACAGGTCCCACAGATACGCAGTATTTT. The full variable domain, in which reference TRBV9 and TRBJ2-3 provide the parts outside the CDR3, is DSGVTQTPKHLITATGQRVTLRCSPRSGDLSVYWYQQSLDQGLQFLIQYYNGEERAKGNILERFSAQQFPDLHSELNLSSLELGDSALYFCASSVATGPTDTQYFGPGTRLTVL.

This clonotype was counted many times. CDR3 coding DNA: TGCAGCGTTGGTCTGGGGCGGCTTGAAGCTTTCTTT. It codes for CSVGLGRLEAFF. The V gene is TRBV29-1, the J gene TRBJ1-1, with TRBD1 as a possible D gene (5 bases). The germline V gene has CDR1 SQVTM and CDR2 ANQGSEA. CDR3 length: 12 amino acids. V lost 4 bases and J lost 7, with 13 bases in between.

This clonotype occurred many times. This sequence joins TRBV20-1 and TRBJ2-5, with D maybe TRBD2 (6 bases). There are 17 residues in the CDR3. Looked up from germline, CDR1 is DFQATT and CDR2 is SNEGSKA (reference sequence). The V and J ends lost 0 bases and 0 bases respectively, with 17 bases between them. The CDR3 protein is CSARDLGGTVNQETQYF. CDR3 DNA: TGCAGTGCTAGAGATCTCGGCGGGACTGTGAACCAAGAGACCCAGTACTTC.

In this sample, this clonotype turned up a few times. The chain carries TRBV5-1 and TRBJ2-2, with a tentative D call TRBD1 (5 bases). The CDR3 runs to 17 residues. Trimming took off 4 bases at V and 4 bases at J, with 20 bases between the two ends. Germline loops: CDR1 SGHRS, CDR2 YFSETQ. This chain's CDR3 is CASSPDGSGMGTGELFF. The DNA of the CDR3 is TGCGCCAGCAGCCCCGACGGGTCAGGGATGGGCACCGGGGAGCTGTTTTTT.

Only a few counts were recorded for this clonotype. This chain links TRBV28 with TRBJ2-3; no clear D gene. The V and J ends lost 2 bases and 6 bases respectively, with 9 bases between them. This CDR3 contains 13 residues. CDR1 and CDR2 from the germline V gene are MDHEN and SYDVKM. CDR3 DNA: TGTGCCAGCAGTTTAAAGAAGCTGGATACGCAGTATTTT. As protein: CASSLKKLDTQYF.

The rearrangement uses TRBV12-3 or TRBV12-4 and TRBJ2-3, with 7 positions matching TRBD2. The CDR3 length is 15 residues. After removal of 6 bases from V and 4 bases from J, the junction contained 10 bases not matched to a gene. CDR3 in amino acids: CASSTARGEADTQYF. CDR3 in DNA: TGTGCCAGCAGCACGGCCCGGGGGGAGGCAGATACGCAGTATTTT.

This clonotype was found many times. V usage is TRBV12-3 or TRBV12-4 and J usage is TRBJ1-1; D remains ambiguous. Trimming took 3 bases from V and 0 from J, leaving 14 bases between them. The CDR3 runs to 16 residues. CDR3 region: CASSFPNTGLNTEAFF. CDR3 DNA sequence: TGTGCCAGCAGTTTCCCTAATACCGGCCTGAACACTGAAGCTTTCTTT.

The chain has TRBV20-1 and TRBJ1-5; 10 nucleotides match TRBD1. The CDR3 extends over 12 amino acids. Germline loops: CDR1 DFQATT, CDR2 SNEGSKA (reference sequence). The junction had 4 bases not matched to a gene; V was cut back by 6 bases and J by 8 bases. CDR3 in amino acids: CSAGTGDEPQHF. CDR3 nucleotide sequence: TGCAGTGCAGGGACAGGGGATGAGCCCCAGCATTTT.

The chain joins TRBV30 to TRBJ1-2; 8 nucleotides align to TRBD1. The CDR3 length is 13 residues. The germline V gene has CDR1 GTSNPN and CDR2 SVGIG (reference sequence). The CDR3 is CVQRQGPNYGYTF. Here the CDR3 DNA reads TGTGTCCAACGACAGGGGCCCAACTATGGCTACACCTTC.

This clonotype was counted many times. This sequence joins TRBV3-1 and TRBJ2-7; the D is unclear. Trimming stripped 5 bases from V and 2 bases from J, with 7 bases between. This CDR3 has 12 residues. Germline V gene sequence: CDR1 LGHDT, CDR2 YNNKEL (reference sequence). The CDR3 loop reads CASSYRTYEQYF. CDR3 DNA: TGTGCCAGCAGCTACCGCACCTACGAGCAGTACTTC.

In regard to this clonotype: Since a much larger clone is just one base distant, this may be a read error. The chain combines TRBV7-6 with TRBJ2-1; 8 bases are shared with TRBD2. The CDR3 has 15 residues. V dropped 0 bases and J dropped 2; count of bases not matched to a gene: 0. The V gene's germline CDR1 is SGHVS and CDR2 FNYEAQ. The CDR3 protein is CASSLAAGAYNEQFF. The CDR3, as DNA: TGTGCCAGCAGCTTAGCAGCGGGAGCCTACAATGAGCAGTTCTTC.

V gene TRBV30 combines with J gene TRBJ2-1; D is undetermined. CDR1 GTSNPN and CDR2 SVGIG come from the germline V gene (reference sequence). The CDR3 sequence is 10 residues long. The V and J ends lost 5 bases and 7 bases respectively, with 6 bases between them. CDR3 nucleotide sequence: TGTGCCTGGGGGGATAATGAGCAGTTCTTC. Translating it yields CAWGDNEQFF.

This clonotype appeared a few times. This chain joins TRBV5-1 and TRBJ2-5, with 9 positions matching TRBD2. The germline V gene has CDR1 SGHRS and CDR2 YFSETQ. The CDR3 is made up of 14 amino acids. V gave up 3 bases and J gave up 4 bases; unmatched junction bases: 4. The CDR3 DNA is TGCGCCAGCAGCTCCTCGACTAGCGGAGAGACCCAGTACTTC. Amino acids: CASSSSTSGETQYF.

This clonotype was counted a few times. The rearrangement joins TRBV28 to TRBJ2-1, with 15 bases that match TRBD2. Losses at the gene ends were 9 bases for V and 4 bases for J; bases not matched to a gene: 10. The CDR3 runs 17 residues. CDR1 and CDR2 (germline): MDHEN, SYDVKM. CDR3 loop: CASGTSGRRGPYNEQFF. The CDR3 DNA reads TGTGCCAGTGGGACTAGCGGGAGGAGAGGGCCATACAATGAGCAGTTCTTC.

A few counts support this clonotype. The chain couples TRBV12-3 or TRBV12-4 to TRBJ2-7; tentative D call: TRBD2 (6 bases). The CDR3 has 16 amino acids. V gave up 2 bases and J gave up 3 bases, with 17 bases separating them. CDR3 protein: CASSLTGLASIYEQYF. The CDR3 DNA sequence: TGTGCCAGCAGTTTAACGGGCCTAGCGTCCATCTACGAGCAGTACTTC.

The chain carries TRBV20-1 and TRBJ2-1, with D possibly called TRBD1 or TRBD2 (6 bases each). Per the germline V gene, CDR1 is DFQATT and CDR2 is SNEGSKA (reference sequence). V dropped 7 bases and J dropped 4 bases, with 26 bases sitting between them. This CDR3 comprises 17 residues. CDR3 DNA: TGCAGTGTCGGTGCGAATGAGGGGGGAGACCCATACAATGAGCAGTTCTTC. Protein: CSVGANEGGDPYNEQFF.

The chain uses TRBV5-1 and TRBJ1-6, with D maybe TRBD1 (5 bases). Germline values: CDR1 SGHRS, CDR2 YFSETQ. The CDR3 spans 15 residues. V lost 0 bases and J lost 7, with 11 bases in between. CDR3 loop: CASSLAGQGNSPLHF. The DNA for the CDR3 is TGCGCCAGCAGCTTGGCCGGGCAGGGAAATTCACCCCTCCACTTT.